The source of this T cell receptor beta chain is a study of blood T cells in healthy people across ages. Study overall: The capture of about one barcoded beta molecule per two T cells was achieved by template switching.

The authors ran a second PCR of roughly 6 to 12 cycles using a sample-barcoded 5' primer and a J-beta primer mix. TCRdb reprocessed the 5' RACE reads via MiXCR and lists one record per CDR3 protein. The sample carries roughly 1.4 million distinct CDR3 sequences, approximately 59% recorded once. Each sample used at least 6 million PBMCs. The CDR3 has 15 residues. The germline V and J ends were trimmed by 2 bases and 0 bases, with 11 bases remaining between them. The germline V gene has CDR1 MGHRA and CDR2 YSYEKL. The receptor was derived from a man aged 18 to 29 in good health. Sample: blood. The V call is TRBV4-1, the J call TRBJ2-7, with D uncertain. CDR3 sequence reads: CASSQLEAHSYEQYF. DNA of the CDR3: TGCGCCAGCAGCCAACTAGAAGCCCACTCCTACGAGCAGTACTTC.